This TCR beta chain was recorded in a study of blood T cell repertoires in COVID-19. Donors in Cohort 3 who had recovered were those with two negative PCRs, healthcare professional clearance, or resolution of their symptoms. The CDR3 runs to 12 residues. In the original workflow: The authors estimated nucleated cell counts from reference gene primer amplification. Produced via immunoSEQ multiplex PCR; TCRdb's table is partial and in-frame only. V and J calls and clone size are those listed in that table; D and trimming were worked out from the DNA. The sample has about 460,000 clones, 80% to 90% seen once.

This TCR was sampled from a woman in her fifties or sixties who had recovered from COVID-19. The genes are TRBV21-1 and TRBJ2-4; no check of the table's D call, TRBD1, against the DNA was made. TRBV21-1 is labeled a pseudogene. Sequenced input: PBMCs or T cells enriched from blood (not recorded which). CDR3 amino acids: CASSKTGIIQYF. For the CDR3, the DNA is TGTGCCAGCAGCAAGACAGGGATCATTCAGTACTTC.